This entry lists 4 T cell receptor beta chains sequenced from one sample in a study of read filtering for tumor transcriptome and immune sequencing. This library used approximately 0.4 ug RNA and molecular barcoded adaptors spanning alpha/delta and beta/gamma chains. TCRdb analysed the reads with MiXCR anew, one entry per CDR3 protein. Of about 39,000 distinct CDR3 sequences in the sample, 14% were seen once. Material for sequencing was a population of CD138-negative cells sorted from bone marrow. Source of these receptors: a donor aged 40 or over with multiple myeloma.

This chain joins TRBV10-2 and TRBJ1-1, with D perhaps matching TRBD1 (6 bases). Germline CDR1 WSHSY, CDR2 SAAADI. The length of the CDR3 is 16 residues. Trimming shortened V by 0 bases and J by 1 base, and 12 bases separated the two germline ends. CDR3 DNA: TGCGCCAGCAGTGAGTCGGGGACATTTGGGAACACTGAAGCTTTCTTT. Protein: CASSESGTFGNTEAFF.

This clonotype was picked up many times. The rearrangement joins TRBV6-1 to TRBJ1-2, with a possible D match to TRBD1 (6 bases). From germline, CDR1 is MNHNS and CDR2 SASEGT. The length of the CDR3 is 18 residues. V was trimmed by 1 base and J by 4 bases, leaving 22 bases between them. CDR3 nucleotides: TGTGCCAGCAGTGAAGTTGGGTCCTACAGGGCTGCTAGCTATGGCTACACCTTC. Translation gives CASSEVGSYRAASYGYTF.

With regard to this clonotype: A much larger clonotype is one base distant, so this may be a read error. It is unclear where the CDR3 begins or ends on the DNA, so no DNA is shown, and the CDR3 is as TCRdb lists it. The chain couples TRBV30 to TRBJ2-2. The CDR3 sequence runs 14 residues, both termini included. From germline, CDR1 is GTSNPN and CDR2 SVGIG (reference sequence). The CDR3 protein is CAWTVGIGTGEPFF.

This clonotype was observed many times. The V gene is TRBV7-9, the J gene TRBJ2-7, with D uncertain. Trimming cost V 4 bases and J 3 bases, with 4 bases left between them. The CDR3 has 11 residues. Germline V gives CDR1 SEHNR, CDR2 FQNEAQ (reference sequence). This CDR3 is CASSSDYEQYF. The CDR3 DNA is TGTGCCAGCAGCTCCGACTACGAGCAGTACTTC.